This is a list of T cell receptor beta chains from one sample in a study of blood T cell repertoires in COVID-19. The repertoire was sequenced with immunoSEQ multiplex PCR; TCRdb's copy has only in-frame clones and lacks some. The table has about 270,000 clones, less than 90% seen once. Input material: PBMCs or T cells enriched from blood (not recorded which). Receptor source: a woman in her forties or fifties who had recovered from COVID-19. Both conserved end residues are part of each CDR3. The D gene is left open where the match is weak. Rows may omit the clone size; those that give it use once, few, many or a size class.

v_call	j_call	clone_size	d_call	cdr3_aa	cdr3_nt
TRBV7-2	TRBJ2-3	few	TRBD1	CASRVMGTGVDTQYF	TGTGCCAGCAGAGTGATGGGGACAGGTGTAGATACGCAGTATTTT
TRBV24-1	TRBJ2-1	NA	TRBD2	CATSDFPTGTSGRRGEQFF	TGTGCCACCAGTGATTTTCCAACCGGGACTAGCGGGAGGAGGGGTGAGCAGTTCTTC
TRBV7-2	TRBJ1-3	NA	TRBD1	CASSLLGQNTIYF	TGTGCCAGCAGCTTATTGGGACAGAACACCATATATTTT
TRBV6-2/TRBV6-3	TRBJ2-7	NA	TRBD1	CASSLGTGTTYEQYF	TGTGCCAGCAGTCTCGGGACAGGGACGACCTACGAGCAGTACTTC
TRBV12-3/TRBV12-4	TRBJ1-5	NA	TRBD1	CASRAQGAQPQHF	TGTGCCAGCAGGGCTCAGGGGGCTCAGCCCCAGCATTTT
TRBV5-6	TRBJ2-5	NA	TRBD2	CASSLEAGAETQYF	TGTGCCAGCAGCTTGGAAGCGGGAGCTGAGACCCAGTACTTC
TRBV4-2	TRBJ2-2	NA	NA	CASSRETEHTGELFF	TGTGCCAGCAGCCGAGAGACAGAACACACCGGGGAGCTGTTTTTT
TRBV28	TRBJ2-7	once	TRBD1	CASSPGTGNYEQYF	TGTGCCAGCAGTCCCGGGACAGGGAACTACGAGCAGTACTTC
TRBV5-6	TRBJ2-7	NA	TRBD2	CASSPSGRVYEQYF	TGTGCCAGCAGCCCCAGCGGGAGGGTCTACGAGCAGTACTTC
TRBV7-2	TRBJ2-1	once	TRBD2	CASSALAGVLGEQFF	TGTGCCAGCAGCGCACTAGCGGGAGTTTTGGGTGAGCAGTTCTTC
TRBV5-1	TRBJ1-2	NA	TRBD1	CASSLRDRDSQKAF	TGCGCCAGCAGCTTGAGGGACAGGGATTCCCAGAAGGCCTTC
TRBV28	TRBJ1-2	NA	NA	CGVGEGRRGYGYTF	TGTGGGGTTGGGGAGGGGCGTCGGGGCTATGGCTACACCTTC
TRBV5-1	TRBJ2-7	NA	NA	CASSLDRGGDYEQYF	TGCGCCAGCAGCTTGGACAGGGGGGGAGATTACGAGCAGTACTTC
TRBV11-1	TRBJ1-6	NA	TRBD1	CASRARTGGNSPLHF	TGTGCCAGCAGGGCGAGGACAGGGGGTAATTCACCCCTCCACTTT
TRBV28	TRBJ1-5	NA	NA	CASSSGYSNQPQHF	TGTGCCAGCAGTTCCGGTTATAGCAATCAGCCCCAGCATTTT
TRBV28	TRBJ2-1	once	NA	CASSPRSFDEQFF	TGTGCCAGCAGTCCCCGTAGCTTCGATGAGCAGTTCTTC
TRBV27	TRBJ1-3	once	NA	CASKSSGGRGNTIYF	TGTGCCAGCAAATCCTCGGGTGGGAGAGGAAACACCATATATTTT
TRBV6-2/TRBV6-3	TRBJ2-7	NA	TRBD1	CASSSEGTARYGSYEQYF	TGTGCCAGCAGCTCAGAAGGGACAGCGAGATATGGTTCGTACGAGCAGTACTTC
TRBV3-1/TRBV3-2	TRBJ2-3	NA	TRBD2	CASSHGTSGRGLDTQYF	TGTGCCAGCAGCCACGGGACTAGCGGGAGAGGGTTAGATACGCAGTATTTT
TRBV18	TRBJ1-1	NA	TRBD1	CASSGDRGRLASTEAFF	TGTGCCAGCTCAGGGGACAGGGGGCGGTTGGCTTCCACTGAAGCTTTCTTT
TRBV7-2	TRBJ2-5	NA	NA	CASSSPAEGRTQYF	TGTGCCAGCAGCTCACCGGCCGAGGGCAGGACCCAGTACTTC
TRBV5-1	TRBJ2-7	NA	TRBD2	CASSLGAGDEQYF	TGCGCCAGCTCCCTAGGAGCGGGAGACGAGCAGTACTTC